This TCR beta chain was obtained from a study of blood T cell repertoires in COVID-19. Concerning this clone: This may stem from a read error, because a much larger clone lies one nucleotide away.

The germline V gene encodes CDR1 SGHAT and CDR2 FQNNGV. CDR3 length: 15 residues. Trimming at V came to 4 bases and at J to 1 base, leaving 4 bases not matched to a gene. Clones were read by immunoSEQ multiplex PCR, and TCRdb kept only the in-frame ones, dropping some. The repertoire consists of over 250,000 clones, with over 75% occurring once and the leading ten covering about 2.1%. The sequenced material came from peripheral blood. The receptor's source is a woman aged 45-60 years with acute or convalescent COVID-19. V gene TRBV11-2 combines with J gene TRBJ1-1; 9 nucleotides match TRBD1. CDR3 sequence: CASSSSQGANTEAFF. For the CDR3, the DNA is TGTGCCAGCAGCTCGTCACAGGGGGCGAACACTGAAGCTTTCTTT.